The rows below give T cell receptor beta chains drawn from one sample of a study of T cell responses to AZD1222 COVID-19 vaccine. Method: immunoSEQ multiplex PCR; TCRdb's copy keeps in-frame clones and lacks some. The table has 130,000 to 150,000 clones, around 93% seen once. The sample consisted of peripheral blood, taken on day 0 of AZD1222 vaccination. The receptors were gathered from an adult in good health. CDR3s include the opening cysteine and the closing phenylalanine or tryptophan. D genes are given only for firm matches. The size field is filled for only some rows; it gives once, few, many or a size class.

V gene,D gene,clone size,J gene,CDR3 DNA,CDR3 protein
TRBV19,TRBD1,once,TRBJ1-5,TGTGCCAGTAGTCAGGGGGGCTTGGGCAATCAGCCCCAGCATTTT,CASSQGGLGNQPQHF
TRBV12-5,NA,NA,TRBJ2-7,TGTGCTAGTGAAAGCAAAAACTCCTACGAGCAGTACTTC,CASESKNSYEQYF
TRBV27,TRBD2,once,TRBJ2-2,TGTGCCAGCAGTCCTGGGACTAGCGGGAGCCTTAAGGGCGGGGAGCTGTTTTTT,CASSPGTSGSLKGGELFF
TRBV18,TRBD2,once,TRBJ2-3,TGTGCCAGCTCACCGAGCGGGGGGACGACAGATACGCAGTATTTT,CASSPSGGTTDTQYF
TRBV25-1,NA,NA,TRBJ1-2,TGTGCCAGCAGTGAATCCGGGGGGAGGCGGGACTATGGCTACACCTTC,CASSESGGRRDYGYTF
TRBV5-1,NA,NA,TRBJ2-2,TGCGCCAGCAGCTGGGACCACAACACCGGGGAGCTGTTTTTT,CASSWDHNTGELFF
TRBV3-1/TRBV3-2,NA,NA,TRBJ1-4,TGTGCCAGCAGCCAAGACGGGACGGAGGTTGAAAAACTGTTTTTT,CASSQDGTEVEKLFF
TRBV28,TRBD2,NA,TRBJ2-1,TGTGCCAGCAGCAATGGGCGGGAGGGCCGGAATGAGCAGTTCTTC,CASSNGREGRNEQFF
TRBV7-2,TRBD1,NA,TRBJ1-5,TGTGCCAGCAGCTCGGGACAGGGGGGATATAGCAATCAGCCCCAGCATTTT,CASSSGQGGYSNQPQHF
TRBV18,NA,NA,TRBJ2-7,TGTGCCAGCTCACTACTACCTCCGGGACAAACCTACGAGCAGTACTTC,CASSLLPPGQTYEQYF
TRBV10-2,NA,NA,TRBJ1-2,TGCGCCAGTGGACAGAACTATGGCTACACCTTC,CASGQNYGYTF
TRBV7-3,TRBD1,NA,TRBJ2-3,TGTGCCAGCAGCCGGACAGGGCCCGGGGATACGCAGTATTTT,CASSRTGPGDTQYF
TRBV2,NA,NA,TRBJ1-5,TGTGCCAGCAGACCACAGGCGCTTAGCAATCAGCCCCAGCATTTT,CASRPQALSNQPQHF
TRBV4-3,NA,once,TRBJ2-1,TGCGCCAGCAGCCATCCGGGCTCTACCCCCTACAATGAGCAGTTCTTC,CASSHPGSTPYNEQFF
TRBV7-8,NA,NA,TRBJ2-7,TGTGCCAGCAGCTCCCCGGACCGATCGGAGCAGTACTTC,CASSSPDRSEQYF
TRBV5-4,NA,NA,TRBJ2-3,TGTGCCAGCAACAGAAGGGGGGCCGACACAGATACGCAGTATTTT,CASNRRGADTDTQYF
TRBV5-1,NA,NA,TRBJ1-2,TGCGCCAGCAGCTTGGGTGAAGGGAGTGGCTACACCTTC,CASSLGEGSGYTF
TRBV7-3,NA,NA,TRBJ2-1,TGTGCCAGCAGCCGCTCCCGTGGAGCGCCCGACTACAATGAGCAGTTCTTC,CASSRSRGAPDYNEQFF
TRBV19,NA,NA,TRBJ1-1,TGTGCCAGTAGTCAGCAAGACGGACACGTGAACACTGAAGCTTTCTTT,CASSQQDGHVNTEAFF
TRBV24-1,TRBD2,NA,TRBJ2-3,TGTGCCACCAGTGATCAGAGCGGGAGGGACACAGATACGCAGTATTTT,CATSDQSGRDTDTQYF
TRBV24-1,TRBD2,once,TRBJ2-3,TGTGCCACCAGTGACCGAACTAGCGGGGGGGTCTTGGTGGATACGCAGTATTTT,CATSDRTSGGVLVDTQYF
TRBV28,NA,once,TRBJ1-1,TGTGCCAGCACGGGCCCGAACACTGAAGCTTTCTTT,CASTGPNTEAFF
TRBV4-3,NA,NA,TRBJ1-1,TGCGCCAGCAGCCAAGTTACCAGGACGGACACTGAAGCTTTCTTT,CASSQVTRTDTEAFF
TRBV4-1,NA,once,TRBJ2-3,TGCGCCAGCAGCCAAGATAGAGATACGCAGTATTTT,CASSQDRDTQYF
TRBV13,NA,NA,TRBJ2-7,TGTGCCAGCAGCTTTAGGTACGAGCAGCACTTC,CASSFRYEQHF
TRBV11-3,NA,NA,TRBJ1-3,TGTGCCAGCAGCTTCGGATCAGGGGTGACGAACACCATATATTTT,CASSFGSGVTNTIYF
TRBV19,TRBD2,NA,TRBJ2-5,TGTGCCAGTAGTTGGGACTACGAAGAGACCCAGTACTTC,CASSWDYEETQYF
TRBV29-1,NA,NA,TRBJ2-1,TGCAGCGTTACCAGAGATTCCTACAATGAGCAGTTCTTC,CSVTRDSYNEQFF
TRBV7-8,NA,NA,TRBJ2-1,TGTGCCAGCAGCCAGACTAGTGATGAGCAGTTCTTC,CASSQTSDEQFF
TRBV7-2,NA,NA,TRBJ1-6,TGTGCCAGCAGCTTAGTTTTCTTGAGTGTGGCCTCCTATAATTCACCCCTCCACTTT,CASSLVFLSVASYNSPLHF
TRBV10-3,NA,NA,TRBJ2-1,TGTGCCATCAGCACCGGGGGTACCTCCTACAATGAGCAGTTCTTC,CAISTGGTSYNEQFF
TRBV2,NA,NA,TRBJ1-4,TGTGCCAGCAGTGAATGGAAAGCGGATGAAAAACTGTTTTTT,CASSEWKADEKLFF
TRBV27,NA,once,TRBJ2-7,TGTGCCAGCAGTGCCAGAAAAGGTTGGTGGGCAGGCTACGAGCAGTACTTC,CASSARKGWWAGYEQYF
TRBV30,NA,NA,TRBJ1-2,TGTGCCTGGAGTGGACCCATGACAGCTAACTATGGCTACACCTTC,CAWSGPMTANYGYTF
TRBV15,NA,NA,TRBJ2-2,TGTGCCACCAGCAGAGATGCGTCGTACACCGGGGAGCTGTTTTTT,CATSRDASYTGELFF
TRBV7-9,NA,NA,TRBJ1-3,TGTGCCAGCAGCTTCCGCAGCTCTGGAAACACCATATATTTT,CASSFRSSGNTIYF
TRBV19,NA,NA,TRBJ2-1,TGTGCCAGTACCTCAACACCCAGGGACAATGAGCAGTTCTTC,CASTSTPRDNEQFF
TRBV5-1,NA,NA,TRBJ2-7,TGCGCCAGCAGCCCCTCACCGGGGCGTGCTCTAGTTCTCAAGTACGAGCAGTACTTC,CASSPSPGRALVLKYEQYF
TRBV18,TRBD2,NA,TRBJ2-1,TGTGCCAGCTCGCCCGGACTAGCGGGAGTCTCACTACACTTTGAGCAGTTCTTC,CASSPGLAGVSLHFEQFF
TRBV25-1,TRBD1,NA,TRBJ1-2,TGTGCCAGCAGTGCGCAGGGGGCGTTTTATGGCTACACCTTC,CASSAQGAFYGYTF
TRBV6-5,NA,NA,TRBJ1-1,TGTGCCAGCACGAACAGGGCGAACACTGAAGCTTTCTTT,CASTNRANTEAFF
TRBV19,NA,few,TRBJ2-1,TGTGCCAGTAGTCCAAGGGGGTCCTGGGGCTCCTACAATGAGCAGTTCTTC,CASSPRGSWGSYNEQFF
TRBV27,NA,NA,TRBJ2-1,TGTGCCAGCAGTTTAATAGGGGGGTACAATGAGCAGTTCTTC,CASSLIGGYNEQFF